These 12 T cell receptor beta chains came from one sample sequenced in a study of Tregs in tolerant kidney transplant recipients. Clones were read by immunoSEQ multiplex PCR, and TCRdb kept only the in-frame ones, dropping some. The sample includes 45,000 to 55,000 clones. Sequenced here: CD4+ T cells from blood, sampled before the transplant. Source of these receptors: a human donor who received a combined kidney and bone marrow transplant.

The CDR3 is CASSLERGGTEAFF. The part of the CDR3 DNA that was read is TGCGCCAGCAGCTTAGAACGGGGGGGCACTGAA. The chain is built from TRBV5-1 and TRBJ1-1, with D maybe TRBD1 (5 bases). Sequencing ends 3 residues short of the CDR3 end; the germline J gene provides the rest. The germline gives CDR1 SGHRS, CDR2 YFSETQ. The V gene lost 2 bases and the J gene lost 4 bases, with 12 bases spanning the gap. CDR3 size: 14 residues.

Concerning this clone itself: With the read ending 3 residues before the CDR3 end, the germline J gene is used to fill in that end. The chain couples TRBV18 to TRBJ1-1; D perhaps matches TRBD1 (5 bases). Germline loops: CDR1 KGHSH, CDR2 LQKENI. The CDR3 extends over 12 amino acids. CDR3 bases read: TGTGCCAGCTCAGTGACAGAAGAAAGG. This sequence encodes CASSVTEER. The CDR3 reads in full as CASSVTEERAFF. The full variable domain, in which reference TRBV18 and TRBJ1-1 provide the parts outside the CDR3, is NAGVMQNPRHLVRRRGQEARLRCSPMKGHSHVYWYRQLPEEGLKFMVYLQKENIIDESGMPKERFSAEFPKEGPSILRIQQVVRGDSAAYFCASSVTEERAFFGQGTRLTVV.

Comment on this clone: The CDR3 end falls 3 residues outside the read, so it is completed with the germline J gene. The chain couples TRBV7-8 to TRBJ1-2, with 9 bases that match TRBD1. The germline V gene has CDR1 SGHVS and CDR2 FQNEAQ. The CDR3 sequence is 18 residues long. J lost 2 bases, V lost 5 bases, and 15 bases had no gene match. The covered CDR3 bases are TGTGCCAGCAGCCCATCGGGGACAGGGAGAAAGTTCAACTATGGC. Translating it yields CASSPSGTGRKFNYG. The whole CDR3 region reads CASSPSGTGRKFNYGYTF.

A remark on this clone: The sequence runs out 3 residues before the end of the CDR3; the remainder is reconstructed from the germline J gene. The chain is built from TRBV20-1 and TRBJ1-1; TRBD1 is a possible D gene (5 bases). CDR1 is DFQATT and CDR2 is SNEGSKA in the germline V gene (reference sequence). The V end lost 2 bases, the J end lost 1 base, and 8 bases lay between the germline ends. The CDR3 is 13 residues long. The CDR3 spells CSARRDRNTEAFF. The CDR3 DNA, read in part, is TGCAGTGCTAGACGCGACAGGAACACTGAA.

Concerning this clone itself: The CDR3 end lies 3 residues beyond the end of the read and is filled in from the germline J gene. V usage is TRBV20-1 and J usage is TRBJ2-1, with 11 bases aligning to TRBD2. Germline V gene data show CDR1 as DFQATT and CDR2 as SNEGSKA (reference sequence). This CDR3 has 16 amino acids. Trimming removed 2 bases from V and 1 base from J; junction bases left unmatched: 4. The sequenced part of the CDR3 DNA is TGCAGTGCTAGATCTTCTAGCGGGAGGTCCTACAATGAG. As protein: CSARSSSGRSYNE. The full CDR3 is CSARSSSGRSYNEQFF.

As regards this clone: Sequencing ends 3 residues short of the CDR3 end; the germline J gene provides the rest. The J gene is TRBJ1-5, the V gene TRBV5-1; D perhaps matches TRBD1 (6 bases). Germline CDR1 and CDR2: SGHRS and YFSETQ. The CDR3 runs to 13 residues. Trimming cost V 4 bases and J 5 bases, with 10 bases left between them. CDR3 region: CASSERTDQPQHF. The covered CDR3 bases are TGCGCCAGCAGCGAAAGGACAGATCAGCCC.

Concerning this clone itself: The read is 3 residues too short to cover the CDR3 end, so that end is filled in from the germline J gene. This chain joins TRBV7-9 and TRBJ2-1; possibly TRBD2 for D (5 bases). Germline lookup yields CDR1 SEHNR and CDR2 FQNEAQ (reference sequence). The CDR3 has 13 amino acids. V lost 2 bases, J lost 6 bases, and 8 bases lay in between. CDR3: CASSLLDFNEQFF. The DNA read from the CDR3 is TGTGCCAGCAGCTTACTGGACTTCAATGAG.

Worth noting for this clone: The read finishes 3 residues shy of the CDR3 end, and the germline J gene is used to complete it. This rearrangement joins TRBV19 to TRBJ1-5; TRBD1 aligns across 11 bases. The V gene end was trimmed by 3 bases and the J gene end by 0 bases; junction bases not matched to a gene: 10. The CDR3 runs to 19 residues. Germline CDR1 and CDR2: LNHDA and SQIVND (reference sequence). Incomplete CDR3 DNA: TGTGCCAGTAGTATGGCACTGGGACAGGGGGGCGGTAGCAATCAGCCC. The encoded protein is CASSMALGQGGGSNQP. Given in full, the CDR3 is CASSMALGQGGGSNQPQHF. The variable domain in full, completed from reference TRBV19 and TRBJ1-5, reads DGGITQSPKYLFRKEGQNVTLSCEQNLNHDAMYWYRQDPGQGLRLIYYSQIVNDFQKGDIAEGYSVSREKKESFPLTVTSAQKNPTAFYLCASSMALGQGGGSNQPQHFGDGTRLSIL.

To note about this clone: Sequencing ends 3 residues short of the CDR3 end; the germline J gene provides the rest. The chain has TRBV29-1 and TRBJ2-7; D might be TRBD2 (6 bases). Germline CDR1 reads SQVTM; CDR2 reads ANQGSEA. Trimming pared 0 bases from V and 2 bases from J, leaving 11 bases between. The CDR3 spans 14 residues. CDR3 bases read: TGCAGCGTTGAAGAGACTAGTCCTACCTACGAG. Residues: CSVEETSPTYE. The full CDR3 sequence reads CSVEETSPTYEQYF.

CDR3 sequence: CASSLDYQETQYF. The sequenced part of the CDR3 DNA is TGTGCCAGCAGCTTAGACTACCAAGAGACC. The V and J genes are TRBV7-3 and TRBJ2-5, with unresolved D. The missing CDR3 end, 3 residues past where the read stops, is filled in from the germline J gene. CDR3 length: 13 residues. V shed 2 bases and J shed 0 bases, with 4 bases lying between them. Looked up from germline, CDR1 is SGHTA and CDR2 is FQGTGA.

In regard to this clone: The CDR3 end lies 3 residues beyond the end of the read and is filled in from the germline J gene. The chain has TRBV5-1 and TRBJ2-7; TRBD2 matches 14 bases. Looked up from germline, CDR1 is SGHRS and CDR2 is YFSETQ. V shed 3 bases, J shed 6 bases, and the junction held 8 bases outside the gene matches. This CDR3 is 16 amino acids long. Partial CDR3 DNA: TGCGCCAGCAGCTCGCAGGGACTAGCGGGAGCCTCCGAG. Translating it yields CASSSQGLAGASE. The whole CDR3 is CASSSQGLAGASEQYF.

The DNA read from the CDR3 is TGCAGTGCTTCACCACTAGCGGGAGGGTACAATGAG. Translated, it gives CSASPLAGGYNE. The entire CDR3 protein reads CSASPLAGGYNEQFF. The chain recombines TRBV20-1 with TRBJ2-1; TRBD2 aligns across 13 bases. Sequencing ends 3 residues short of the CDR3 end; the germline J gene provides the rest. This CDR3 contains 15 residues. CDR1 is DFQATT and CDR2 is SNEGSKA in the germline V gene (reference sequence). The V gene end was trimmed by 5 bases and the J gene end by 4 bases; junction bases not matched to a gene: 5.